The rows below give T cell receptor beta chains drawn from one sample of a study of T cells expressing NK-cell markers. One entry per CDR3 protein, without DNA, is what TCRdb gives after re-calling the 5' RACE reads. The sample totals fewer than 200,000 distinct CDR3 sequences. The material sequenced was blood T cells: a sorted CD56 or NKG2C T cell subset, CD4+ or CD8+ T cells, or bulk PBMC T cells (not recorded which). These receptors were collected from a woman aged 18 to 75 in good health. Each CDR3 is given with its conserved first and last residue. Each record gives: J gene, V gene, CDR3 protein.

J: TRBJ2-1
V: TRBV29-1
CDR3: CSVVSTGGPYNEQFF

J: TRBJ2-7
V: TRBV6-2/TRBV6-3
CDR3: CASSWDSHHYEQYF

J: TRBJ2-1
V: TRBV6-4
CDR3: CASSTGGSGEQFF

J: TRBJ2-7
V: TRBV7-2
CDR3: CASSSFSTRLDEQYF

J: TRBJ2-3
V: TRBV14
CDR3: CASSRPRQGAYDTQYF

J: TRBJ1-1
V: TRBV4-1
CDR3: CASSPGTALGTEAFF

J: TRBJ2-1
V: TRBV2
CDR3: CASSPGLANNEQFF

J: TRBJ2-5
V: TRBV19
CDR3: CASNGGGETQYF

J: TRBJ1-3
V: TRBV4-1
CDR3: CASSRTPGQPGNTIYF

J: TRBJ2-5
V: TRBV4-1
CDR3: CASSQVGQGPRGETQYF

J: TRBJ2-7
V: TRBV6-1
CDR3: CASSGSAGGYEQYF

J: TRBJ2-7
V: TRBV6-5
CDR3: CASSYQGISRTSLSYEQYF

J: TRBJ2-7
V: TRBV3-1
CDR3: CASSPQRAGAYEQYF

J: TRBJ1-5
V: TRBV12-3/TRBV12-4
CDR3: CASSLEAGGFQPQHF

J: TRBJ2-3
V: TRBV6-1
CDR3: CASSARGTGLADTQYF

J: TRBJ1-4
V: TRBV12-3/TRBV12-4
CDR3: CASRMTGSTNEKLFF

J: TRBJ1-1
V: TRBV3-1
CDR3: CATKAGGLNTEAFF

J: TRBJ2-7
V: TRBV3-1
CDR3: CASSQAQSYEQYF

J: TRBJ2-1
V: TRBV3-1
CDR3: CASSQDTAIAERHNEQFF

J: TRBJ1-2
V: TRBV5-1
CDR3: CASKGGANYGYTF

J: TRBJ2-1
V: TRBV14
CDR3: CASSPGQGAGYNEQFF

J: TRBJ1-1
V: TRBV6-2/TRBV6-3
CDR3: CASSYREDTEAFF

J: TRBJ2-3
V: TRBV6-5
CDR3: CASSYSTTGRRDTQYF

J: TRBJ1-2
V: TRBV20-1
CDR3: CSARDSYREGSYGYTF